Listed here is a single T cell receptor (beta chain). Trimming cost V 3 bases and J 11 bases; bases outside gene matches: 8. Germline V lookup: CDR1 SGHDT, CDR2 YYEEEE. This CDR3 has 12 residues. The record originates from a study of CD8 T cells in Susac syndrome. Reverse transcription used about 0.5 to 1 ug RNA and random hexamers. The immunoSEQ assay covered 54 Vbeta and 13 Jbeta segments for CDR3. TCRdb reprocessed the immunoSEQ multiplex PCR reads via MiXCR and lists one record per CDR3 protein. The sample consists of 210,000 or so distinct CDR3 sequences, more than 85% of them appearing once. Sequencing was performed on CD8+ T cells from PBMCs. This receptor was identified in a human donor with multiple sclerosis. The chain uses TRBV5-6 and TRBJ2-7; 7 nucleotides agree with TRBD2. CDR3 nucleotide sequence: TGTGCCAGCAGCTCCGGGACTACTGAGGAGTACTTC. This sequence encodes CASSSGTTEEYF.